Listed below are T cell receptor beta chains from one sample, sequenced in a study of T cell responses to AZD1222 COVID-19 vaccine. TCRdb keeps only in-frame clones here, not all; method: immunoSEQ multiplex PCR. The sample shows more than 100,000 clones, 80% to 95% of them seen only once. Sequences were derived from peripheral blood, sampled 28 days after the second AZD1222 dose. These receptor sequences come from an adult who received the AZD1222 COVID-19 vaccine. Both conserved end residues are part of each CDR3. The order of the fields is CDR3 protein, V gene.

CDR3aa: CASSSRGQGGEQYF
v_gene: TRBV11-2

CDR3aa: CASSLTGVNYGYTF
v_gene: TRBV6-2/TRBV6-3

CDR3aa: CASSFTGGSTGELFF
v_gene: TRBV7-2

CDR3aa: CASSIKMGSQPQHF
v_gene: TRBV19

CDR3aa: CASSSQLNIAGTHNEQFF
v_gene: TRBV7-2

CDR3aa: CASSWAGRGGAYEQYF
v_gene: TRBV5-1

CDR3aa: CASSTGSRDQPQHF
v_gene: TRBV7-9

CDR3aa: CASRLDRIGGYTF
v_gene: TRBV23-1

CDR3aa: CASSAQGYGYTF
v_gene: TRBV18

CDR3aa: CASTQGIKGTEAFF
v_gene: TRBV2

CDR3aa: CASSLGQGSYNEQFF
v_gene: TRBV5-1

CDR3aa: CASSSGTGRYTAGANVLTF
v_gene: TRBV19

CDR3aa: CASSVSSDSYNEQFF
v_gene: TRBV11-2

CDR3aa: CASSPRTSGSNEQFF
v_gene: TRBV5-4

CDR3aa: CASRPQGGNEQYF
v_gene: TRBV11-1

CDR3aa: CASSELGAAGANVLTF
v_gene: TRBV25-1

CDR3aa: CASSQISSFNLREPEAFF
v_gene: TRBV3-1/TRBV3-2

CDR3aa: CASSIAEGSGVYGYTF
v_gene: TRBV19

CDR3aa: CASSRGDSGNSPLHF
v_gene: TRBV3-1/TRBV3-2

CDR3aa: CSVLQGNTIYF
v_gene: TRBV29-1

CDR3aa: CASSLFERGSALPDTQYF
v_gene: TRBV5-1

CDR3aa: CASTPRGFSGELFF
v_gene: TRBV19

CDR3aa: CASSSRTQQPNEQFF
v_gene: TRBV6-6

CDR3aa: CASSQGQTSNYGYTF
v_gene: TRBV18

CDR3aa: CASSPGTGVSNQPQHF
v_gene: TRBV7-8

CDR3aa: CASSVGPTSGNTIYF
v_gene: TRBV5-1

CDR3aa: CASSFGNTHTEAFF
v_gene: TRBV5-1

CDR3aa: CASSLMRDEQFF
v_gene: TRBV7-2

CDR3aa: CASKSRDALNTEAFF
v_gene: TRBV19

CDR3aa: CASNQGGSNTEAFF
v_gene: TRBV19

CDR3aa: CASSLGFNEQFF
v_gene: TRBV7-2

CDR3aa: CAWIRGRTGELFF
v_gene: TRBV30

CDR3aa: CASSPGRGKAFF
v_gene: TRBV19

CDR3aa: CASSLVVGPNTEAFF
v_gene: TRBV7-9

CDR3aa: CASIPPGRTTYEQYF
v_gene: TRBV7-9

CDR3aa: CASSPGTSGNIQYF
v_gene: TRBV9

CDR3aa: CATSDWTSGSTDTQYF
v_gene: TRBV24-1

CDR3aa: CASSLGSPNYGYTF
v_gene: TRBV28

CDR3aa: CASSGGQGLAEAFF
v_gene: TRBV11-2

CDR3aa: CASSFVQGSNQPQHF
v_gene: TRBV7-2

CDR3aa: CASSARDRASYEQYF
v_gene: TRBV3-1/TRBV3-2

CDR3aa: CASSHVKADTQYF
v_gene: TRBV7-3

CDR3aa: CASSSLGTGGDGYTF
v_gene: TRBV7-2

CDR3aa: CASSLGQGRAIYF
v_gene: TRBV3-1/TRBV3-2

CDR3aa: CASSPGGRFYNEQFF
v_gene: TRBV14

CDR3aa: CASSSLTNNSPLHF
v_gene: TRBV5-1

CDR3aa: CASSYSAPHQGYEQYF
v_gene: TRBV6-5

CDR3aa: CASSYSPPGGYTEAFF
v_gene: TRBV6-5

CDR3aa: CATQGQGGTGELFF
v_gene: TRBV24-1

CDR3aa: CASSEGEVAPGELFF
v_gene: TRBV2

CDR3aa: CASSPPYGQF
v_gene: TRBV23-1

CDR3aa: CASSTAQRGSPLHF
v_gene: TRBV19

CDR3aa: CASSFSEGGYGYTF
v_gene: TRBV11-2

CDR3aa: CASSLEQGRYNEQFF
v_gene: TRBV5-1

CDR3aa: CASSPGLANTGELFF
v_gene: TRBV2